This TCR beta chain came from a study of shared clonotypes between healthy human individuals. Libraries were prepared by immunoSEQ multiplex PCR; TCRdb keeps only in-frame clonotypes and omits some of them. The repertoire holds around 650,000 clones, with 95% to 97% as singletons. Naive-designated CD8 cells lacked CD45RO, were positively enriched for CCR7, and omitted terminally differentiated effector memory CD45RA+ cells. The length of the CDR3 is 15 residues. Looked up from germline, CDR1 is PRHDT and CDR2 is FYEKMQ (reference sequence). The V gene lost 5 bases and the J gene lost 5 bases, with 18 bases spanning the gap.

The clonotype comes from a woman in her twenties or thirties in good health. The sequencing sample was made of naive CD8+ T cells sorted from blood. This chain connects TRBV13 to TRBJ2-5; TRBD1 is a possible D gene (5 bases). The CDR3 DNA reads TGTGCCAGCAGCCCTCCAGGGTTGTCGGAGGAGACCCAGTACTTC. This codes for CASSPPGLSEETQYF.